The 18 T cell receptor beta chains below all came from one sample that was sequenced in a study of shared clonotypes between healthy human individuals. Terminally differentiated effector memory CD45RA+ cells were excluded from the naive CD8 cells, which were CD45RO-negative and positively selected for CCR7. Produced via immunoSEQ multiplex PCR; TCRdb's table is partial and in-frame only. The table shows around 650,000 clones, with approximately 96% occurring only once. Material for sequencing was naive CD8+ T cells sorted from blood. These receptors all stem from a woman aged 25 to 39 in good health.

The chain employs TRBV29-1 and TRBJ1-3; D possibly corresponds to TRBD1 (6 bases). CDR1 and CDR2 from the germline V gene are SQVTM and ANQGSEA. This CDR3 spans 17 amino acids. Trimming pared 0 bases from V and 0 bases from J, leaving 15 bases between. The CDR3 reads CSVEDPRQDRSGNTIYF. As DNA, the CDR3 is TGCAGCGTTGAAGATCCGAGACAGGACCGCTCTGGAAACACCATATATTTT.

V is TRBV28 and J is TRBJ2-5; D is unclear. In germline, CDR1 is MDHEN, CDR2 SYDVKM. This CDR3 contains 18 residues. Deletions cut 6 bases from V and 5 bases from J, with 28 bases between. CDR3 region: CASSVVGVDQGLVETQYF. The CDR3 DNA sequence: TGTGCCAGCAGCGTGGTCGGTGTCGACCAAGGGTTGGTGGAGACCCAGTACTTC.

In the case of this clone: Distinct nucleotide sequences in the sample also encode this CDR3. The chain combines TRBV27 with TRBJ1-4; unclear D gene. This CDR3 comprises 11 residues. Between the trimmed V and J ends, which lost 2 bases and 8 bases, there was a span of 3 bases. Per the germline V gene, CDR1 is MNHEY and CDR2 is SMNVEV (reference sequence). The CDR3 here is CASSLGEKLFF. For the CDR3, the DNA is TGTGCCAGCAGTTTAGGGGAAAAACTGTTTTTT.

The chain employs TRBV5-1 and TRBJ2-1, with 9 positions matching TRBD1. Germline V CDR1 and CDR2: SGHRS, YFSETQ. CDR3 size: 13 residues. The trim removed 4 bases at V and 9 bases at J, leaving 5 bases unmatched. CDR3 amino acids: CASSPTGGGEQFF. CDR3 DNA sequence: TGCGCCAGCAGCCCGACAGGGGGTGGTGAGCAGTTCTTC.

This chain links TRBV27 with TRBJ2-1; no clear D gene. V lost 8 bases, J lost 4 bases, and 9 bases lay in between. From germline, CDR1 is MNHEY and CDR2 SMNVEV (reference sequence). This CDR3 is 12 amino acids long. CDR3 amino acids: CASANSYNEQFF. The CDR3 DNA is TGTGCCAGCGCGAACAGTTACAATGAGCAGTTCTTC.

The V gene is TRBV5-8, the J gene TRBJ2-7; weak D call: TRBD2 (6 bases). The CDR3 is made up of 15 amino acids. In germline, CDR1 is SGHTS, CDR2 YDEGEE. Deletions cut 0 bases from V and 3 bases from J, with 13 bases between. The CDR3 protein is CASSLVAGRRYEQYF. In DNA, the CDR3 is TGTGCCAGCAGCTTGGTGGCAGGGAGGCGCTACGAGCAGTACTTC. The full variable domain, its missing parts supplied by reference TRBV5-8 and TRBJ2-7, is EAGVTQSPTHLIKTRGQQATLRCSPISGHTSVYWYQQALGLGLQFLLWYDEGEERNRGNFPPRFSGRQFPNYSSELNVNALELEDSALYLCASSLVAGRRYEQYFGPGTRLTVT.

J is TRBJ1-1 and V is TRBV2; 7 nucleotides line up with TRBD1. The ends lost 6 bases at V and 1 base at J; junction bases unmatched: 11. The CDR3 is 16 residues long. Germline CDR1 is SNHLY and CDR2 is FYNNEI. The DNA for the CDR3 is TGTGCCAGCAGAGACCTTTCCGGGACAGCGAACACTGAAGCTTTCTTT. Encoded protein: CASRDLSGTANTEAFF.

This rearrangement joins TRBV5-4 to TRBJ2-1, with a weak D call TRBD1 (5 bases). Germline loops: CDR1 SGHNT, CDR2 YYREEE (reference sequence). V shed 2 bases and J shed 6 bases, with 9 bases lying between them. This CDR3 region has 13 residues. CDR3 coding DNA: TGTGCCAGCAGCTTACCAGGGTCCAATGAGCAGTTCTTC. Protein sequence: CASSLPGSNEQFF. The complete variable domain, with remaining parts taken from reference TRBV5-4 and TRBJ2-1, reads ETGVTQSPTHLIKTRGQQVTLRCSSQSGHNTVSWYQQALGQGPQFIFQYYREEENGRGNFPPRFSGLQFPNYSSELNVNALELDDSALYLCASSLPGSNEQFFGPGTRLTVL.

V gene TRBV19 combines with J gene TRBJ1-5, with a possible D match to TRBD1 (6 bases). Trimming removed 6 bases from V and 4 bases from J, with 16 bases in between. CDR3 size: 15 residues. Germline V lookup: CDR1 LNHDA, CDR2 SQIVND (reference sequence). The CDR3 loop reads CASRSDSAANQPQHF. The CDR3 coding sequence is TGTGCCAGTAGATCGGACAGCGCAGCTAATCAGCCCCAGCATTTT.

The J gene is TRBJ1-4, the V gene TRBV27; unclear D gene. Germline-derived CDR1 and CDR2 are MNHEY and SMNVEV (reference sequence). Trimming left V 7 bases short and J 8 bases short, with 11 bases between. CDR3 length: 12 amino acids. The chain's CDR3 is CASNTPGEKLFF. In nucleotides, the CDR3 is TGTGCCAGCAACACCCCCGGCGAAAAACTGTTTTTT.

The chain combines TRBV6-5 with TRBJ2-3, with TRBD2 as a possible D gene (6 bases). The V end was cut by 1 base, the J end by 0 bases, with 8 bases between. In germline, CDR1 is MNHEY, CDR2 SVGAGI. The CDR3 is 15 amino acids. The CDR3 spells CASSYLAESTDTQYF. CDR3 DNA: TGTGCCAGCAGTTACTTAGCGGAAAGCACAGATACGCAGTATTTT.

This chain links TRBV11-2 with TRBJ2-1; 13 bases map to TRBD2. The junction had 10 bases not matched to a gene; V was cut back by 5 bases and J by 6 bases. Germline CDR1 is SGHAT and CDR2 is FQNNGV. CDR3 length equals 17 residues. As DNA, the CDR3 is TGTGCCAGCAGCCCGCGCTCGACTAGCGGGAGGCGCAATGAGCAGTTCTTC. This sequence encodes CASSPRSTSGRRNEQFF.

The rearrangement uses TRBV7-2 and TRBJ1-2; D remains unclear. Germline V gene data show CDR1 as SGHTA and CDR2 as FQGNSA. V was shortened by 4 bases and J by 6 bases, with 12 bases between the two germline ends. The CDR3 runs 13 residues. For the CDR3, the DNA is TGTGCCAGCAGCTCCCTCCCCGCGAATGGCTACACCTTC. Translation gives CASSSLPANGYTF.

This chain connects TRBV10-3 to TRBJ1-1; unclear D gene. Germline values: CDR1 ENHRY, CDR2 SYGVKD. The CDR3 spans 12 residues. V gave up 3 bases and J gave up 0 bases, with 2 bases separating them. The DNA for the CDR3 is TGTGCCATCAGTGATATGAACACTGAAGCTTTCTTT. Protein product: CAISDMNTEAFF.

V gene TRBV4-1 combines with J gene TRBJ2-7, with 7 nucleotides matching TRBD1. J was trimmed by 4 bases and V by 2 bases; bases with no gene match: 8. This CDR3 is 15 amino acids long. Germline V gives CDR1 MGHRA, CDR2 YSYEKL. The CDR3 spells CASSQYPGQLYEQYF. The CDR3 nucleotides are TGCGCCAGCAGCCAATATCCGGGACAGCTGTACGAGCAGTACTTC.

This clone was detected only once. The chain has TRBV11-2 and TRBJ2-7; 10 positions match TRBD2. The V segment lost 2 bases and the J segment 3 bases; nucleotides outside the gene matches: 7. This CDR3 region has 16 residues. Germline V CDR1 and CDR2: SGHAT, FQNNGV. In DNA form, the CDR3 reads TGTGCCAGCAGCTTATCCCGGGGACTAGCGAACTACGAGCAGTACTTC. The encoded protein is CASSLSRGLANYEQYF.

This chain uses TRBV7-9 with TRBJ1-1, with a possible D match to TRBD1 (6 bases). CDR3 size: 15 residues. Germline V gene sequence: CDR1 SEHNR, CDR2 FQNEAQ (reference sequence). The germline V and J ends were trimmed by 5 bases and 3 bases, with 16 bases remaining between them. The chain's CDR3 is CASSEMGGRDTEAFF. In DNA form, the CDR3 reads TGTGCCAGCAGCGAGATGGGGGGGCGCGACACTGAAGCTTTCTTT.

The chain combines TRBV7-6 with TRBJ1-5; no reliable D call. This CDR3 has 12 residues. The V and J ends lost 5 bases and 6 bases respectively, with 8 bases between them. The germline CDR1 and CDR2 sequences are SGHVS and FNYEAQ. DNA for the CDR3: TGTGCCAGCAGCGGGTGGGGTCAGCCCCAGCATTTT. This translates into CASSGWGQPQHF.